This TCR beta chain stems from a study of HIV-infected patients and healthy controls. Antiretroviral therapy had run roughly three months, about 14 weeks, before follow-up blood collection. All unsorted peripheral T cells were captured because whole blood was used without fractionation. This clonotype was counted at least ten times. As an off-target read in a library built for alpha chains, this beta chain has a frequency of little significance. Reverse transcription used roughly 450 ng RNA and constant-region primers for alpha and beta. Using multiplexing indices, alpha and beta chain libraries were generated apart by chain-specific third strand synthesis. A single primer pair per chain amplified all rearrangements, with per-molecule barcodes. TCRdb analysed the 5' RACE reads with MiXCR anew, one entry per CDR3 protein. The sample gives around 8,000 distinct CDR3 sequences, around 6.7% of which show up once; around 21% is in the top ten.

V lost 3 bases to trimming and J lost 0 bases, with 6 bases between them. The CDR3 has 14 amino acids. Looked up from germline, CDR1 is WNHNN and CDR2 is SYGVQD (reference sequence). This rearrangement joins TRBV10-1 to TRBJ2-4; D is unresolved. This receptor was obtained from an adult with HIV infection. The input for sequencing was blood, taken during antiretroviral therapy. The DNA for the CDR3 is TGCGCCAGCAGTGAAGGCATAGCCAAAAACATTCAGTACTTC. As protein: CASSEGIAKNIQYF.